This TCR beta chain was documented in a study of cytomegalovirus exposure and HLA in healthy donors. Study observations and caveats: In a later analysis, compared with equally common non-associated chains, HLA-associated beta chains were more expanded. In a later analysis, V- and J-gene trimming of beta chains associated with a DCLRE1C missense variant, replicated independently. Cytomegalovirus status, reportedly, was diagnosed with high specificity and sensitivity by the classifier. An assumption of roughly uniform sequencing depth across donors underlay the presence/absence analyses.

Turning to this clone: Its target is not known.

V shed 0 bases and J shed 6 bases, with 11 bases lying between them. CDR1 and CDR2 (germline): KGHSH, LQKENI. The CDR3 length is 14 residues. Researchers ran the PCR with 60 Vbeta and 13 Jbeta primers. Libraries were prepared by immunoSEQ multiplex PCR; TCRdb keeps only in-frame clonotypes and omits some of them. This sample carries 60,000 to 65,000 clones, with 4% to 5.5% going to the ten biggest clones. The chain is built from TRBV18 and TRBJ1-1, with D tentatively TRBD1 (6 bases). The TCR sequence derives from a man aged 30 to 39 in good health and CMV-seropositive. Sequencing input: PBMCs. The CDR3 here is CASSPPAGVPEAFF. CDR3 DNA: TGTGCCAGCTCACCACCGGCAGGGGTACCTGAAGCTTTCTTT.